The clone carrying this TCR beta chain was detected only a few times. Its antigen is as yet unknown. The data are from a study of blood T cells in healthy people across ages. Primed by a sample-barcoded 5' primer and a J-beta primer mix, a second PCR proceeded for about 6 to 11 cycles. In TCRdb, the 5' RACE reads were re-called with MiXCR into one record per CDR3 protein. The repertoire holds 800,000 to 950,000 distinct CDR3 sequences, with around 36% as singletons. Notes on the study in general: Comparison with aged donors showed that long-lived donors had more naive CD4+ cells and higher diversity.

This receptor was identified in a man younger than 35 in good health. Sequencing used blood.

The CDR3 protein is CASSIAEVGQPQHF. CDR3 bases: TGTGCCAGCAGTATCGCGGAGGTTGGACAGCCCCAGCATTTT. This sequence joins TRBV6-6 and TRBJ1-5, with D hard to call. V shed 5 bases and J shed 7 bases, with 15 bases lying between them. This CDR3 contains 14 residues. Germline V lookup: CDR1 MNHNY, CDR2 SVGAGI (reference sequence).